Below are 24 T cell receptor beta chains sequenced from a single sample in a study of cytomegalovirus exposure and HLA in healthy donors. Clones were read by immunoSEQ multiplex PCR, and TCRdb kept only the in-frame ones, dropping some. The data contain 150,000 to 200,000 clones, about 96% of them singletons. Sequencing used PBMCs. These receptors were obtained from a woman younger than 30 in good health and CMV-seronegative.

The gene calls are TRBV4-3 and TRBJ1-2; TRBD1 agrees at 7 bases. The trim removed 0 bases at V and 4 bases at J, leaving 2 bases unmatched. This CDR3 comprises 14 residues. CDR1 and CDR2 (germline): LGHNA, YSLEER. The CDR3 bases are TGCGCCAGCAGCCAAGATGACAGGGTCTATGGCTACACCTTC. This codes for CASSQDDRVYGYTF.

The chain joins TRBV29-1 to TRBJ1-4; tentatively, D is TRBD1 (6 bases). With 4 bases removed from V and 3 bases from J, the gap between germline ends came to 15 bases. Germline CDR1 and CDR2: SQVTM and ANQGSEA. There are 15 residues in the CDR3. The chain's CDR3 is CSVVKQGVSNEKLFF. The CDR3 bases are TGCAGCGTTGTAAAACAGGGAGTTTCTAATGAAAAACTGTTTTTT.

The chain employs TRBV11-2 and TRBJ2-4; D call uncertain. CDR3 length: 14 residues. The V and J ends lost 1 base and 5 bases respectively, with 9 bases between them. Germline assignment: CDR1 SGHAT and CDR2 FQNNGV. CDR3 protein: CASSLGPGENIQYF. CDR3 coding DNA: TGTGCCAGCAGCTTAGGTCCAGGTGAAAACATTCAGTACTTC.

About this clone: One end of the junction fails to match germline, which may point to a read error. This sequence joins TRBV7-7 and TRBJ1-1, with D perhaps TRBD1 (5 bases). The CDR3 consists of 13 residues. CDR1 and CDR2 from the germline V gene are SSHAT and FNYEAQ (reference sequence). CDR3 residues: CASSLTVNTEAFF. Here the CDR3 DNA reads TGTGCTAGCAGCTTGACAGTGAACACTGAAGCTTTCTTT. The full variable domain, rest sourced from reference TRBV7-7 and TRBJ1-1, is GAGVSQSPRYKVTKRGQDVTLRCDPISSHATLYWYQQALGQGPEFLTYFNYEAQPDKSGLPSDRFSAERPEGSISTLTIQRTEQRDSAMYRCASSLTVNTEAFFGQGTRLTVV.

CDR3 amino acids: CASSYSGTGVDEKLFF. The CDR3 DNA sequence: TGTGCCAGCAGTTACTCCGGGACAGGGGTTGATGAAAAACTGTTTTTT. The chain combines TRBV6-5 with TRBJ1-4, with TRBD1 matching over 10 bases. CDR3 size: 16 residues. CDR1 is MNHEY, CDR2 SVGAGI, per germline. Trimming cost V 0 bases and J 6 bases; bases outside gene matches: 4.

Only one count was recorded for this clone. The chain has TRBV4-3 and TRBJ2-1; 11 bases are a match to TRBD2. Germline assignment: CDR1 LGHNA and CDR2 YSLEER. The CDR3 spans 13 residues. Losses at the gene ends were 1 base for V and 15 bases for J; bases not matched to a gene: 5. CDR3 bases: TGCGCCAGCAGCCAAGGACTAGCGGGGTTTCCGTTCTTC. Its protein product is CASSQGLAGFPFF.

J is TRBJ1-2 and V is TRBV29-1; D unclear. The CDR3 is 13 residues long. V dropped 3 bases and J dropped 1 base, with 9 bases sitting between them. Germline CDR1 and CDR2: SQVTM and ANQGSEA. The chain's CDR3 is CSVDYGVNYGYTF. The CDR3 nucleotides read TGCAGCGTTGACTACGGGGTTAACTATGGCTACACCTTC.

The gene calls are TRBV19 and TRBJ1-1; TRBD1 matches 10 bases. Germline CDR1 is LNHDA and CDR2 is SQIVND (reference sequence). After removal of 5 bases from V and 4 bases from J, the junction contained 4 bases not matched to a gene. CDR3 length: 14 residues. CDR3 region: CASSRRDRGTEAFF. In DNA form, the CDR3 reads TGTGCCAGTAGTCGCCGGGACAGGGGCACTGAAGCTTTCTTT.

The chain carries TRBV5-4 and TRBJ2-7, with 9 positions matching TRBD2. The CDR3 consists of 14 residues. Germline V gene data show CDR1 as SGHNT and CDR2 as YYREEE (reference sequence). V dropped 2 bases and J dropped 2; count of bases not matched to a gene: 2. The CDR3 here is CASSFAGGTYEQYF. Here the CDR3 DNA reads TGTGCCAGCAGCTTCGCGGGGGGGACCTACGAGCAGTACTTC.

The V gene is TRBV19, the J gene TRBJ2-7; possibly TRBD2 for D (5 bases). The V end lost 8 bases, the J end lost 2 bases, and 13 bases lay between the germline ends. The CDR3 is 13 residues long. Germline lookup yields CDR1 LNHDA and CDR2 SQIVND (reference sequence). As DNA, the CDR3 is TGTGCCAGTTATCGGACGGGAACCTACGAGCAGTACTTC. Residues: CASYRTGTYEQYF. The full variable domain, its missing parts supplied by reference TRBV19 and TRBJ2-7, is DGGITQSPKYLFRKEGQNVTLSCEQNLNHDAMYWYRQDPGQGLRLIYYSQIVNDFQKGDIAEGYSVSREKKESFPLTVTSAQKNPTAFYLCASYRTGTYEQYFGPGTRLTVT.

The chain is built from TRBV27 and TRBJ2-7; 7 nucleotides line up with TRBD1. CDR3 length: 14 amino acids. The germline V gene has CDR1 MNHEY and CDR2 SMNVEV (reference sequence). Trimming cost V 1 base and J 6 bases; bases outside gene matches: 6. The CDR3 coding sequence is TGTGCCAGCAGTTTATACAGGGGTAGAGTCGAGCAGTACTTC. Encoded protein: CASSLYRGRVEQYF.

This rearrangement joins TRBV6-1 to TRBJ2-2, with TRBD1 as a possible D gene (5 bases). The CDR3 sequence is 15 residues long. Germline V gives CDR1 MNHNS, CDR2 SASEGT. With 0 bases removed from V and 4 bases from J, the gap between germline ends came to 9 bases. CDR3: CASSEAGQLTGELFF. For the CDR3, the DNA is TGTGCCAGCAGTGAAGCGGGGCAGCTCACCGGGGAGCTGTTTTTT.

The gene calls are TRBV5-1 and TRBJ1-2; 7 bases are a match to TRBD1. Trimming removed 8 bases from V and 4 bases from J; junction bases left unmatched: 11. The CDR3 sequence is 14 residues long. CDR1 and CDR2 (germline): SGHRS, YFSETQ. CDR3 protein: CASYRDSPFYGYTF. DNA of the CDR3: TGCGCCAGTTACCGGGACAGCCCGTTCTATGGCTACACCTTC.

J is TRBJ1-2 and V is TRBV15; 7 bases align to TRBD1. Germline V gene data show CDR1 as LNHNV and CDR2 as YYDKDF (reference sequence). The CDR3 runs 13 residues. After removal of 8 bases from V and 4 bases from J, the junction contained 7 bases not matched to a gene. The CDR3 DNA reads TGTGCCACCTCTCTTCCAGGGGGCTATGGCTACACCTTC. This encodes CATSLPGGYGYTF.

V usage is TRBV5-1 and J usage is TRBJ2-5; 8 bases are shared with TRBD1. This CDR3 comprises 15 residues. Looked up from germline, CDR1 is SGHRS and CDR2 is YFSETQ. Losses at the gene ends were 4 bases for V and 5 bases for J; bases not matched to a gene: 10. The CDR3 bases are TGCGCCAGCAGCATCTCCGACAGGGGTGTTGAGACCCAGTACTTC. Translation gives CASSISDRGVETQYF. Variable domain in full (rest from reference TRBV5-1 and TRBJ2-5): KAGVTQTPRYLIKTRGQQVTLSCSPISGHRSVSWYQQTPGQGLQFLFEYFSETQRNKGNFPGRFSGRQFSNSRSEMNVSTLELGDSALYLCASSISDRGVETQYFGPGTRLLVL.

The chain recombines TRBV19 with TRBJ1-1; D might be TRBD1 (6 bases). Trimming stripped 7 bases from V and 0 bases from J, with 9 bases between. The germline V gene has CDR1 LNHDA and CDR2 SQIVND (reference sequence). The CDR3 consists of 13 residues. In DNA, the CDR3 is TGTGCCAGTAAACAGGGCATGAACACTGAAGCTTTCTTT. It encodes CASKQGMNTEAFF.

V and J are TRBV5-1 and TRBJ2-5, with D perhaps TRBD2 (5 bases). The CDR3 runs to 16 residues. Germline V gene data show CDR1 as SGHRS and CDR2 as YFSETQ. Trimming shortened V by 4 bases and J by 2 bases, and 18 bases separated the two germline ends. Here the CDR3 reads CASSLKLGSIQETQYF. The CDR3 coding sequence is TGCGCCAGCAGCCTTAAACTAGGGTCGATTCAAGAGACCCAGTACTTC. Full variable domain (remainder filled in from reference TRBV5-1 and TRBJ2-5): KAGVTQTPRYLIKTRGQQVTLSCSPISGHRSVSWYQQTPGQGLQFLFEYFSETQRNKGNFPGRFSGRQFSNSRSEMNVSTLELGDSALYLCASSLKLGSIQETQYFGPGTRLLVL.

This clone was counted a single time. This chain uses TRBV6-1 with TRBJ1-3; 8 bases line up with TRBD1. The germline V gene encodes CDR1 MNHNS and CDR2 SASEGT. V lost 9 bases, J lost 2 bases, and 6 bases stayed unmatched. The CDR3 totals 14 residues. CDR3 sequence reads: CASNQGATGNTIYF. CDR3 nucleotides: TGTGCCAGTAACCAGGGGGCTACTGGAAACACCATATATTTT.

The rearrangement joins TRBV29-1 to TRBJ2-3, with 14 positions matching TRBD2. This CDR3 comprises 15 residues. V shed 7 bases, J shed 4 bases, and the junction held 7 bases outside the gene matches. Per the germline V gene, CDR1 is SQVTM and CDR2 is ANQGSEA. This CDR3 is CSATTSGGGPDTQYF. Here the CDR3 DNA reads TGCAGCGCCACGACTAGCGGGGGGGGCCCAGATACGCAGTATTTT.

This chain joins TRBV5-6 and TRBJ1-1, with D perhaps TRBD1 (5 bases). CDR1 and CDR2 from the germline V gene are SGHDT and YYEEEE. Trimming cost V 2 bases and J 5 bases, with 19 bases left between them. The CDR3 length is 16 residues. The chain's CDR3 is CASSFGQGGGETEAFF. The CDR3 DNA sequence: TGTGCCAGCAGCTTCGGGCAGGGAGGAGGTGAAACTGAAGCTTTCTTT.

This clone was seen a single time. V is TRBV5-1 and J is TRBJ1-5; 7 nucleotides agree with TRBD1. V was pared by 4 bases and J by 8 bases, with 9 bases of the junction left unmatched. CDR1 and CDR2 from the germline V gene are SGHRS and YFSETQ. This CDR3 is 14 amino acids long. The CDR3 DNA sequence: TGCGCCAGCAGCACTGGGACAGCGAGGGAGCCCCAGCATTTT. It specifies CASSTGTAREPQHF. The entire variable domain, with the rest obtained from reference TRBV5-1 and TRBJ1-5, is as follows: KAGVTQTPRYLIKTRGQQVTLSCSPISGHRSVSWYQQTPGQGLQFLFEYFSETQRNKGNFPGRFSGRQFSNSRSEMNVSTLELGDSALYLCASSTGTAREPQHFGDGTRLSIL.

The rearrangement links TRBV28 to TRBJ2-7, with TRBD1 matching 11 bases. J was trimmed by 6 bases and V by 2 bases; bases with no gene match: 18. The CDR3 length is 19 residues. Germline CDR1 and CDR2: MDHEN and SYDVKM. CDR3 nucleotide sequence: TGTGCCAGCAGTTTAGGGGGACAGGGGGGATCCTGGAGGCTCGTCGAGCAGTACTTC. Protein: CASSLGGQGGSWRLVEQYF.

V gene TRBV25-1 combines with J gene TRBJ2-3; 10 bases are a match to TRBD1. V lost 4 bases to trimming and J lost 6 bases; unmatched junction nucleotides: 10. The V gene's germline CDR1 is MGHDK and CDR2 SYGVNS. The CDR3 is 16 residues long. The CDR3, as DNA: TGTGCCAGCAGTGCCCGACCGGGACAGGGGCTTGATACGCAGTATTTT. It is translated as CASSARPGQGLDTQYF.

This chain joins TRBV7-2 and TRBJ2-1, with 13 bases lining up with TRBD2. V lost 5 bases, J lost 7 bases, and 8 bases stayed unmatched. CDR1 and CDR2 from the germline V gene are SGHTA and FQGNSA. The length of the CDR3 is 16 residues. CDR3: CASSQTGLAGVNEQFF. CDR3 DNA: TGTGCCAGCAGCCAAACCGGACTAGCGGGGGTAAATGAGCAGTTCTTC. Based on the CDR3 plus reference TRBV7-2 and TRBJ2-1, the full variable domain is GAGVSQSPSNKVTEKGKDVELRCDPISGHTALYWYRQSLGQGLEFLIYFQGNSAPDKSGLPSDRFSAERTGGSVSTLTIQRTQQEDSAVYLCASSQTGLAGVNEQFFGPGTRLTVL.